The 24 T cell receptor beta chains given below trace back to one sample, sequenced in a study of response to subunit inactivated influenza vaccine. TCRdb re-derived calls from the RT-PCR reads in MiXCR, one entry per CDR3 protein. Of about 520,000 distinct CDR3 sequences detected, around 7.9% appear once; the ten largest clones hold around 13%. Sequenced material: PBMCs from blood, taken around 25 months after vaccination. The origin of the receptors is a man in his fifties or sixties who received an inactivated influenza vaccine.

This clonotype was seen only a few times. The chain is built from TRBV5-1 and TRBJ2-7, with a possible D match to TRBD1 (6 bases). The CDR3 spans 13 residues. Germline CDR1 SGHRS, CDR2 YFSETQ. V was cut by 0 bases and J by 7 bases, with 11 bases left in between. The CDR3 region has the DNA TGCGCCAGCAGCTTGGAGGGCCAGGGGGAGCAGTACTTC. Its translation is CASSLEGQGEQYF.

Ten or more counts support this clonotype. V and J are TRBV7-2 and TRBJ2-7; 8 positions agree with TRBD2. Germline CDR1 SGHTA, CDR2 FQGNSA. J lost 0 bases, V lost 0 bases, and 7 bases had no gene match. The CDR3 runs to 17 residues. Written as DNA, the CDR3 is TGTGCCAGCAGCTTAGCGCTAATCGGGGGGGGCTCCTACGAGCAGTACTTC. Translating gives CASSLALIGGGSYEQYF.

Ten or more counts support this clonotype. A much larger clone lies a single base off, so this may be a read error. The chain links TRBV12-3 or TRBV12-4 to TRBJ1-1; D remains ambiguous. The length of the CDR3 is 13 residues. The V and J ends lost 2 bases and 0 bases respectively, with 4 bases between them. This CDR3 reads CASSLWVNTEAFF. CDR3 nucleotide sequence: TGTGCCAGCAGTTTATGGGTGAACACTGAAGCTTTCTTT.

The chain recombines TRBV28 with TRBJ2-4; D could derive from TRBD1 or TRBD2 (7 bases each). This CDR3 spans 14 amino acids. Germline lookup yields CDR1 MDHEN and CDR2 SYDVKM. V lost 5 bases and J lost 7, with 15 bases in between. CDR3 DNA: TGTGCCAGCAGTCCCCGGGGAGGGGGCAACATTCAGTACTTC. It encodes CASSPRGGGNIQYF.

The chain joins TRBV6-2 or TRBV6-3 to TRBJ2-2; D gene unclear. The CDR3 consists of 14 residues. Trimming removed 8 bases from V and 4 bases from J, with 14 bases in between. In germline, CDR1 is MNHEY, CDR2 SVGEGT. The CDR3, as DNA: TGTGCCAGCGTATACAGCCCCACCACCGGGGAGCTGTTTTTT. Protein sequence: CASVYSPTTGELFF.

This clonotype showed up just a few times. The chain employs TRBV28 and TRBJ2-1; the match to TRBD1 covers 11 bases. From germline, CDR1 is MDHEN and CDR2 SYDVKM. V shed 6 bases and J 2 bases; nucleotides not matched to a gene: 6. This CDR3 region has 16 residues. CDR3 protein: CASRVPGQGAYNEQFF. The CDR3 DNA is TGTGCCAGCAGGGTTCCGGGACAGGGGGCCTACAATGAGCAGTTCTTC.

This clonotype came up many times. This chain joins TRBV11-2 and TRBJ2-7; 7 positions agree with TRBD1. CDR1 and CDR2 from the germline V gene are SGHAT and FQNNGV. The CDR3 covers 15 residues. J lost 5 bases, V lost 5 bases, and 12 bases had no gene match. CDR3 in amino acids: CASSPQTGKLDEQYF. CDR3 bases: TGTGCCAGCAGCCCACAGACAGGGAAACTCGACGAGCAGTACTTC. Full variable domain (missing parts from reference TRBV11-2 and TRBJ2-7): EAGVAQSPRYKIIEKRQSVAFWCNPISGHATLYWYQQILGQGPKLLIQFQNNGVVDDSQLPKDRFSAERLKGVDSTLKIQPAKLEDSAVYLCASSPQTGKLDEQYFGPGTRLTVT.

The sample holds a few counts of this clonotype. This chain connects TRBV10-1 to TRBJ2-7, with 7 bases aligning to TRBD2. With V trimmed by 3 bases and J by 3 bases, 5 bases remained unmatched. CDR1 is WNHNN and CDR2 is SYGVQD in the germline V gene (reference sequence). This CDR3 has 14 residues. CDR3 amino acids: CASSDQRELYEQYF. In DNA, the CDR3 is TGCGCCAGCAGTGACCAGCGGGAACTCTACGAGCAGTACTTC.

Only a few counts were recorded for this clonotype. The chain uses TRBV20-1 and TRBJ2-1; 9 nucleotides line up with TRBD2. Germline CDR1 reads DFQATT; CDR2 reads SNEGSKA (reference sequence). The V gene end was trimmed by 5 bases and the J gene end by 5 bases; junction bases not matched to a gene: 22. The length of the CDR3 is 19 residues. CDR3 bases: TGCAGTGCTCCTATGCCCTTCGGCGGGAGGGCCTCTTTTAACAATGAGCAGTTCTTC. Translated, it gives CSAPMPFGGRASFNNEQFF.

The V call is TRBV4-3, the J call TRBJ2-3, with TRBD2 matching 8 bases. V gave up 3 bases and J gave up 2 bases; unmatched junction bases: 4. CDR1 LGHNA and CDR2 YSLEER come from the germline V gene. The CDR3 is 15 amino acids. The chain's CDR3 is CASSQGLELTDTQYF. CDR3 coding DNA: TGCGCCAGCAGCCAGGGACTAGAGCTCACAGATACGCAGTATTTT.

This clonotype was counted only a few times. The chain couples TRBV15 to TRBJ1-4; 8 bases match TRBD1. There are 16 residues in the CDR3. Per the germline V gene, CDR1 is LNHNV and CDR2 is YYDKDF (reference sequence). With V trimmed by 2 bases and J by 11 bases, 13 bases remained unmatched. Here the CDR3 reads CATSRSTQGAREKLFF. The CDR3 DNA follows: TGTGCCACCAGCAGAAGTACCCAGGGGGCGAGGGAGAAACTGTTTTTT.

The chain links TRBV4-1 to TRBJ1-5; D ambiguous. Germline CDR1 and CDR2: MGHRA and YSYEKL. The CDR3 loop spans 15 amino acids. V gave up 4 bases and J gave up 2 bases, with 12 bases separating them. Here the CDR3 reads CASSPWRFGNQPQHF. The CDR3 DNA sequence: TGCGCCAGCAGCCCCTGGAGGTTTGGCAATCAGCCCCAGCATTTT.

This chain links TRBV6-2 or TRBV6-3 with TRBJ2-7, with D uncertain. The CDR3 extends over 12 amino acids. In germline, CDR1 is MNHEY, CDR2 SVGEGT. Deletions cut 1 base from V and 10 bases from J, with 11 bases between. DNA of the CDR3: TGTGCCAGCAGTTACTTAGGTGAGGAACAGTACTTC. It specifies CASSYLGEEQYF.

The V call is TRBV20-1, the J call TRBJ2-2; tentative D call: TRBD1 (5 bases). This CDR3 region has 16 residues. V gave up 0 bases and J gave up 5 bases, with 16 bases separating them. Germline CDR1 DFQATT, CDR2 SNEGSKA (reference sequence). CDR3 sequence (DNA): TGCAGTGCTAGAGATAGTCGGCAGGGTTATACCGGGGAGCTGTTTTTT. It encodes CSARDSRQGYTGELFF.

This CDR3 is CASSLGEKLEAFF. The CDR3 bases are TGCGCCAGCAGCTTGGGCGAGAAACTAGAAGCTTTCTTT. This sequence joins TRBV5-1 and TRBJ1-1, with D uncertain. The V gene lost 0 bases and the J gene lost 8 bases, with 11 bases spanning the gap. In germline, CDR1 is SGHRS, CDR2 YFSETQ. This CDR3 has 13 residues.

This clonotype has a handful of counts. This chain uses TRBV7-6 with TRBJ2-7; weak D call: TRBD2 (5 bases). CDR1 and CDR2 from the germline V gene are SGHVS and FNYEAQ. Trimming removed 1 base from V and 9 bases from J, with 19 bases in between. The CDR3 runs 15 residues. The CDR3 DNA reads as TGTGCCAGCAGCTTAGATCGCTCCGGGAACGGCAGGCAGTACTTC. Translated: CASSLDRSGNGRQYF.

This clonotype has only one observation. The V gene is TRBV9, the J gene TRBJ2-4, with D possibly being TRBD1 or TRBD2 (5 bases each). The CDR3 extends over 14 amino acids. V was cut by 4 bases and J by 9 bases, with 17 bases left in between. The germline V gene encodes CDR1 SGDLS and CDR2 YYNGEE. Written as DNA, the CDR3 is TGTGCCAGCAGCCAGGACTCGAGGGGATCCATTCAGTACTTC. It specifies CASSQDSRGSIQYF.

This clonotype appeared many times. This chain links TRBV29-1 with TRBJ2-1; D is ambiguous. Germline assignment: CDR1 SQVTM and CDR2 ANQGSEA. The CDR3 has 11 amino acids. Trimming left V 7 bases short and J 9 bases short, with 13 bases between. The CDR3 protein is CSDGFGLEQFF. The CDR3 DNA sequence: TGCAGCGACGGATTCGGGCTTGAGCAGTTCTTC.

This clonotype was detected ten times or more. CDR3 in amino acids: CASSSAGSTDTQYF. The CDR3 nucleotides are TGTGCCAGCAGTTCAGCGGGGAGCACAGATACGCAGTATTTT. The chain links TRBV12-3 or TRBV12-4 to TRBJ2-3; TRBD2 aligns across 7 bases. Losses at the gene ends were 4 bases for V and 0 bases for J; bases not matched to a gene: 1. There are 14 residues in the CDR3.

The rearrangement links TRBV13 to TRBJ2-1, with no clear D. CDR1 and CDR2 (germline): PRHDT, FYEKMQ (reference sequence). There are 12 residues in the CDR3. Trimming took off 5 bases at V and 6 bases at J, with 8 bases between the two ends. CDR3 in amino acids: CASSPLSNEQFF. The CDR3, as DNA: TGTGCCAGCAGCCCCCTTAGCAATGAGCAGTTCTTC.

This clonotype was counted between two and nine times. The gene calls are TRBV14 and TRBJ2-1, with TRBD2 identical over 12 bases. V lost 4 bases to trimming and J lost 7 bases; unmatched junction nucleotides: 8. This CDR3 comprises 16 residues. Germline V CDR1 and CDR2: SGHDN, FVKESK. CDR3 residues: CASSRLGLAGLNEQFF. Written as DNA, the CDR3 is TGTGCCAGCAGCCGACTAGGACTAGCGGGACTAAATGAGCAGTTCTTC.

The gene calls are TRBV6-2 or TRBV6-3 and TRBJ1-2; 9 bases align to TRBD1. The germline V gene encodes CDR1 MNHEY and CDR2 SVGEGT. V lost 7 bases to trimming and J lost 0 bases; unmatched junction nucleotides: 12. The CDR3 length is 17 residues. DNA for the CDR3: TGTGCCAGCAACCCGGGACAGGGTAGGAGTTCTAACTATGGCTACACCTTC. Its protein product is CASNPGQGRSSNYGYTF.

This clonotype was seen a few times. The V gene is TRBV9, the J gene TRBJ2-3; D is perhaps TRBD2 (6 bases). Trimming stripped 4 bases from V and 4 bases from J, with 19 bases between. The germline CDR1 and CDR2 sequences are SGDLS and YYNGEE. The CDR3 runs to 16 residues. CDR3 sequence (DNA): TGTGCCAGCAGCCTTAGAGGAGGGTTTGGTGCAGATACGCAGTATTTT. Encoded protein: CASSLRGGFGADTQYF.

This clonotype was counted a few times. The chain has TRBV9 and TRBJ2-5; 9 bases are a match to TRBD2. With V trimmed by 0 bases and J by 0 bases, 0 bases remained unmatched. CDR3 length equals 15 residues. Germline assignment: CDR1 SGDLS and CDR2 YYNGEE. DNA of the CDR3: TGTGCCAGCAGCGTAGGGACTAGCGACCAAGAGACCCAGTACTTC. Protein: CASSVGTSDQETQYF.